A single sample gave rise to the 20 T cell receptor beta chains below, sequenced in a study of shared clonotypes between healthy human individuals. Naive CD8 cells lacked CD45RO and underwent positive selection for CCR7, leaving out terminally differentiated effector memory CD45RA+ cells. Assay: immunoSEQ multiplex PCR; the TCRdb copy retains only in-frame clones and omits some. Here the sample spans around 2.1 million clones, about 93% being singletons. The sample was naive CD8+ T cells from PBMCs. The receptors here all came from a man aged 18-30 years in good health. Some clones in this sample may be carry-over from other donors' samples.

V is TRBV4-1 and J is TRBJ2-7; D might be TRBD2 (5 bases). This CDR3 region has 16 residues. Per the germline V gene, CDR1 is MGHRA and CDR2 is YSYEKL. V dropped 4 bases and J dropped 3 bases, with 19 bases sitting between them. CDR3 loop: CASSPGATPGIYEQYF. CDR3 coding DNA: TGCGCCAGCAGCCCGGGCGCGACTCCGGGAATCTACGAGCAGTACTTC.

The rearrangement uses TRBV7-9 and TRBJ2-7; 14 positions agree with TRBD2. CDR3 length: 18 amino acids. The germline V gene encodes CDR1 SEHNR and CDR2 FQNEAQ (reference sequence). Trimming at V came to 6 bases and at J to 5 bases, leaving 15 bases not matched to a gene. CDR3 region: CASSNPGQGTSGSNEQYF. CDR3 nucleotide sequence: TGTGCCAGCAGTAACCCGGGACAGGGGACTAGCGGGAGCAACGAGCAGTACTTC.

V is TRBV5-1 and J is TRBJ1-5, with D unresolved. The CDR3 runs 13 residues. CDR1 SGHRS and CDR2 YFSETQ come from the germline V gene. V dropped 4 bases and J dropped 7 bases, with 12 bases sitting between them. CDR3 in DNA: TGCGCCAGCAGCAGGGTTTCGGGACAGCCCCAGCATTTT. The encoded protein is CASSRVSGQPQHF. The full variable domain, with the rest looked up from reference TRBV5-1 and TRBJ1-5, is KAGVTQTPRYLIKTRGQQVTLSCSPISGHRSVSWYQQTPGQGLQFLFEYFSETQRNKGNFPGRFSGRQFSNSRSEMNVSTLELGDSALYLCASSRVSGQPQHFGDGTRLSIL.

The CDR3 nucleotides are TGTGCCAGTAGTATAGATCACAGGGGCAATCAGCCCCAGCATTTT. Translating gives CASSIDHRGNQPQHF. The rearrangement joins TRBV19 to TRBJ1-5; possible D gene TRBD1, 6 bases. Trimming cost V 0 bases and J 2 bases, with 8 bases left between them. The germline V gene has CDR1 LNHDA and CDR2 SQIVND (reference sequence). This CDR3 is built from 15 residues.

The V gene is TRBV7-9, the J gene TRBJ2-2; perhaps D is TRBD1 or TRBD2 (5 bases each). The length of the CDR3 is 16 residues. V lost 2 bases and J 6 bases, leaving 16 bases between the germline ends. Germline CDR1 SEHNR, CDR2 FQNEAQ (reference sequence). Here the CDR3 reads CASSLSGPIWAGELFF. The CDR3 nucleotides are TGTGCCAGCAGCTTATCGGGACCTATCTGGGCCGGGGAGCTGTTTTTT.

The chain employs TRBV27 and TRBJ2-7; D is unresolved. CDR1 and CDR2 from the germline V gene are MNHEY and SMNVEV (reference sequence). There are 14 residues in the CDR3. Trimming pared 3 bases from V and 3 bases from J, leaving 12 bases between. The CDR3 protein is CASSLFSKGYEQYF. The CDR3 DNA reads as TGTGCCAGCAGTTTGTTTAGCAAGGGCTACGAGCAGTACTTC.

This chain uses TRBV5-1 with TRBJ1-1; tentative D call: TRBD1 (6 bases). Trimming took 2 bases from V and 2 from J, leaving 13 bases between them. Germline V lookup: CDR1 SGHRS, CDR2 YFSETQ. This CDR3 contains 15 residues. The CDR3 reads CASSFGQIGNTEAFF. The DNA for the CDR3 is TGCGCCAGCAGCTTCGGACAGATTGGAAACACTGAAGCTTTCTTT.

The gene calls are TRBV5-6 and TRBJ2-7, with 7 bases lining up with TRBD2. CDR1 SGHDT and CDR2 YYEEEE come from the germline V gene. V lost 4 bases, J lost 4 bases, and 8 bases stayed unmatched. The CDR3 covers 14 residues. CDR3 coding DNA: TGTGCCAGCAGCACGGTCGTGGGAGGGTACGAGCAGTACTTC. Translated: CASSTVVGGYEQYF. Based on the CDR3 plus reference TRBV5-6 and TRBJ2-7, the full variable domain is DAGVTQSPTHLIKTRGQQVTLRCSPKSGHDTVSWYQQALGQGPQFIFQYYEEEERQRGNFPDRFSGHQFPNYSSELNVNALLLGDSALYLCASSTVVGGYEQYFGPGTRLTVT.

The chain uses TRBV7-6 and TRBJ1-1; D not resolved. CDR1 is SGHVS, CDR2 FNYEAQ, per germline. The CDR3 loop spans 15 amino acids. V lost 1 base and J 1 base, leaving 10 bases between the germline ends. In DNA, the CDR3 is TGTGCCAGCAGCTTAGAGGCCGAGCAGAACACTGAAGCTTTCTTT. It is translated as CASSLEAEQNTEAFF.

The chain has TRBV28 and TRBJ1-1; the match to TRBD1 covers 7 bases. V trimming: 5 bases; J trimming: 0 bases; junction bases outside the gene matches: 6. The germline V gene has CDR1 MDHEN and CDR2 SYDVKM. There are 15 residues in the CDR3. The CDR3 reads CASSTPGTVNTEAFF. DNA for the CDR3: TGTGCCAGCAGTACACCCGGGACAGTGAACACTGAAGCTTTCTTT.

About this clone itself: The identical CDR3 is also encoded by other nucleotide sequences in the sample. V usage is TRBV27 and J usage is TRBJ2-2, with a weak D call TRBD1 (6 bases). CDR1 and CDR2 (germline): MNHEY, SMNVEV (reference sequence). The CDR3 spans 15 residues. The germline V and J ends were trimmed by 0 bases and 1 base, with 6 bases remaining between them. Written as DNA, the CDR3 is TGTGCCAGCAGTTTATCAGGGGGGAACACCGGGGAGCTGTTTTTT. Translation: CASSLSGGNTGELFF.

The rearrangement joins TRBV2 to TRBJ2-5; a weak D match, TRBD1 (5 bases). V lost 6 bases to trimming and J lost 1 base, with 18 bases between them. CDR3 length equals 16 residues. Germline CDR1 reads SNHLY; CDR2 reads FYNNEI. The CDR3 here is CASSLPNRQIQETQYF. Here the CDR3 DNA reads TGTGCCAGCAGCCTACCAAATAGACAGATCCAAGAGACCCAGTACTTC.

V is TRBV7-3 and J is TRBJ2-5, with 8 positions matching TRBD1. The CDR3 has 16 residues. The J segment lost 5 bases and the V segment lost 6 bases, leaving 14 bases of the junction unmatched. CDR1 is SGHTA, CDR2 FQGTGA, per germline. The CDR3 protein is CASSPNTLDRVETQYF. The CDR3 DNA reads as TGTGCCAGCAGTCCTAACACTCTGGACAGGGTGGAGACCCAGTACTTC.

Of note for this clone: Other DNA sequences in this specimen translate into the identical CDR3. The chain joins TRBV29-1 to TRBJ2-2; TRBD2 is a possible D gene (5 bases). Germline CDR1 is SQVTM and CDR2 is ANQGSEA. This CDR3 is built from 12 residues. Deletions cut 5 bases from V and 3 bases from J, with 7 bases between. CDR3 loop: CSVYGDTGELFF. The CDR3 DNA is TGCAGCGTTTACGGGGACACCGGGGAGCTGTTTTTT.

The rearrangement joins TRBV10-1 to TRBJ2-3; possible D gene TRBD1, 6 bases. This CDR3 contains 17 residues. Trimming removed 6 bases at V and 2 bases at J, with 21 bases between. Germline V gives CDR1 WNHNN, CDR2 SYGVQD (reference sequence). CDR3 nucleotide sequence: TGCGCCAGCAGCAAGAAGTACAGGGTCCGGAACACAGATACGCAGTATTTT. Its protein product is CASSKKYRVRNTDTQYF.

The genes are TRBV7-8 and TRBJ2-7; no clear D. Trimming removed 5 bases at V and 3 bases at J, with 14 bases between. The CDR3 runs to 14 residues. The germline CDR1 and CDR2 sequences are SGHVS and FQNEAQ. Here the CDR3 DNA reads TGTGCCAGCAGCGACGGAGTCACTATCTACGAGCAGTACTTC. Encoded protein: CASSDGVTIYEQYF.

This clone was counted between two and nine times. The chain employs TRBV29-1 and TRBJ1-1; D unclear. Trimming stripped 4 bases from V and 6 bases from J, with 15 bases between. This CDR3 comprises 13 residues. CDR1 and CDR2 from the germline V gene are SQVTM and ANQGSEA. The CDR3 nucleotides are TGCAGCGTTGTCGTGACCCTGAGCCCTGAAGCTTTCTTT. It codes for CSVVVTLSPEAFF.

This sequence joins TRBV5-1 and TRBJ2-7; D not certain. V was clipped by 1 base and J by 2 bases, with 19 bases between them. Germline V lookup: CDR1 SGHRS, CDR2 YFSETQ. CDR3 size: 17 residues. Written as DNA, the CDR3 is TGCGCCAGCAGCTTGCTCCCCACCACAGCCCCCGCCTACGAGCAGTACTTC. Protein: CASSLLPTTAPAYEQYF.

J is TRBJ2-7 and V is TRBV19; D call uncertain. V lost 6 bases to trimming and J lost 3 bases, with 18 bases between them. This CDR3 is 15 amino acids long. The germline V gene encodes CDR1 LNHDA and CDR2 SQIVND (reference sequence). The CDR3 sequence: CASSFEDTTLYEQYF. In DNA, the CDR3 is TGTGCCAGTAGCTTCGAAGACACCACACTCTACGAGCAGTACTTC.

This chain uses TRBV4-1 with TRBJ1-1; TRBD1 is a possible D gene (5 bases). The length of the CDR3 is 15 residues. Germline CDR1 and CDR2: MGHRA and YSYEKL. V was pared by 3 bases and J by 3 bases, with 14 bases between. The CDR3 loop reads CASSHDTQGDTEAFF. CDR3 DNA sequence: TGCGCCAGCAGCCATGATACTCAGGGAGACACTGAAGCTTTCTTT.